The entry below gives a single T cell receptor (beta chain) sequence along with its context. This sample stems from a study of T cell repertoires in cytomegalovirus infection. CDR3 length: 15 residues. Germline V gene lookup returns CDR1 DFQATT and CDR2 SNEGSKA (reference sequence). With 6 bases clipped from V and 1 base from J, the junction kept 8 bases outside the gene matches. MiXCR was run by TCRdb on the reads, yielding one entry per CDR3 protein. The profile covers 200,000 to 250,000 distinct CDR3 sequences, with roughly 23% appearing a single time and about 18% taken by the ten largest. The chain uses TRBV20-1 and TRBJ2-5; 10 bases are a match to TRBD2. This receptor was identified in a human donor in good health (CMV status not recorded). Some clones in this sample may be carry-over from other donors' samples. The sample taken for sequencing was CD8+ T cells from PBMCs. This CDR3 reads CSAPGTSAFQETQYF. CDR3 nucleotide sequence: TGCAGTGCCCCAGGGACTAGCGCGTTCCAAGAGACCCAGTACTTC.